This T cell receptor (beta chain) was identified in a study of blood T cell repertoires in COVID-19. The CDR3 length is 13 residues. V lost 7 bases to trimming and J lost 2 bases, with 11 bases between them. Germline values: CDR1 SGDLS, CDR2 YYNGEE. TCRdb's copy holds only in-frame clones and misses some; the assay was immunoSEQ multiplex PCR. The data contain about 230,000 clones, about 90% of them seen just once; the ten biggest clones take up approximately 3.7%. The receptor was isolated from a woman aged 30 to 39 who had been exposed to COVID-19. Source material: PBMCs or T cells enriched from blood (not recorded which). V gene TRBV9 combines with J gene TRBJ2-3, with D maybe TRBD2 (5 bases). The CDR3 bases are TGTGCCAGCTCGAAGCGGATCACAGATACGCAGTATTTT. Translating gives CASSKRITDTQYF.